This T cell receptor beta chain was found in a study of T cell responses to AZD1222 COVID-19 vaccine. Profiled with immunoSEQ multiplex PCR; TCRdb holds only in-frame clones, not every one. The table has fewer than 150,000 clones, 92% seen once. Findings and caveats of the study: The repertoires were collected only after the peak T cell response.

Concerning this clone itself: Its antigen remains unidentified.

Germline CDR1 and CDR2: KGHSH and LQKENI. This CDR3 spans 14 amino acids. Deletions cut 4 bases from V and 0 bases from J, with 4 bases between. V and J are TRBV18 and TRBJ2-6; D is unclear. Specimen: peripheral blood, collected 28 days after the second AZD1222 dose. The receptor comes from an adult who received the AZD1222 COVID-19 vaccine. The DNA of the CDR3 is TGTGCCAGCTCACTACTCTCTGGGGCCAACGTCCTGACTTTC. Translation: CASSLLSGANVLTF.